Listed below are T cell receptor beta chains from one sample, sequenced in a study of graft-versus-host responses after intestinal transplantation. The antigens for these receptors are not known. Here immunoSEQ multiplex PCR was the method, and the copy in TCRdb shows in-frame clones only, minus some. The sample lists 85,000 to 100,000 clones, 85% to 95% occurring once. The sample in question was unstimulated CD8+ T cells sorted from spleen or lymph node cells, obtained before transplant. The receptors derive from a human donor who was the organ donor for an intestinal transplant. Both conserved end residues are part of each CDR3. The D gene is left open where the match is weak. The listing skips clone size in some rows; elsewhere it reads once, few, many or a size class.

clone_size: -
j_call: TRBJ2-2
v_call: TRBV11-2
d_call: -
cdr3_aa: CASSLLWQYTGELFF
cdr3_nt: TGTGCCAGCAGCTTATTGTGGCAGTACACCGGGGAGCTGTTTTTT

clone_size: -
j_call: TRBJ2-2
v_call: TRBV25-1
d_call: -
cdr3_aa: CASSLGNTGELFF
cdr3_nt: TGTGCCAGCAGTCTCGGGAACACCGGGGAGCTGTTTTTT

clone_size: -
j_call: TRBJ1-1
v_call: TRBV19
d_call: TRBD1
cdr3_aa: CASSILRDRGNPAFF
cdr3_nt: TGTGCCAGTAGTATTTTACGGGACAGGGGAAATCCAGCTTTCTTT

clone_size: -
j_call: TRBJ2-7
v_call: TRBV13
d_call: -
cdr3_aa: CASSLNRAEQYF
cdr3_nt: TGTGCCAGCAGCTTAAACAGGGCCGAGCAGTACTTC

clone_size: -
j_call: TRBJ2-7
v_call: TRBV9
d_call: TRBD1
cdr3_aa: CASSVGDSYEQYF
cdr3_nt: TGTGCCAGCAGCGTAGGGGACAGCTACGAGCAGTACTTC

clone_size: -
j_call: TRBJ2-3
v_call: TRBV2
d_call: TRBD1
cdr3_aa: CASSAQDRFIDTQYF
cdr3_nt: TGTGCCAGCAGCGCTCAGGACAGGTTTATAGATACGCAGTATTTT

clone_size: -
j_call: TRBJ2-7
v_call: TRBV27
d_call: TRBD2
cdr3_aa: CASSAAGGGYYEQYF
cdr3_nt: TGTGCCAGCAGTGCGGCGGGAGGGGGCTACTACGAGCAGTACTTC

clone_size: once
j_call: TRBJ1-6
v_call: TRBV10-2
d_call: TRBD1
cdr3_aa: CASRRTTGSYNSPLHF
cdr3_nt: TGCGCCAGCAGGAGAACGACAGGGTCCTATAATTCACCCCTCCACTTT

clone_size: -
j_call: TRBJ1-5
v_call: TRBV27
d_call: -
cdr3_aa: CASSLSFRGNQPQHF
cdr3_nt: TGTGCCAGCAGTTTATCCTTTCGGGGCAATCAGCCCCAGCATTTT

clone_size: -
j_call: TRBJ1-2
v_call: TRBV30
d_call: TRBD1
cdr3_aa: CAWSAAGGALGYTF
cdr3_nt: TGTGCCTGGAGTGCCGCAGGGGGCGCGCTTGGCTACACCTTC

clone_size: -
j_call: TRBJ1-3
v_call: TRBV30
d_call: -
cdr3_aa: CAWGRGSSGNTIYF
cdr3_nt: TGTGCCTGGGGAAGGGGCAGCTCTGGAAACACCATATATTTT

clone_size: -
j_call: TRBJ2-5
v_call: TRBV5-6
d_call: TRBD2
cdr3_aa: CASSGRDGGGKQETQYF
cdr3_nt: TGTGCCAGCAGCGGTCGTGACGGGGGGGGGAAACAAGAGACCCAGTACTTC

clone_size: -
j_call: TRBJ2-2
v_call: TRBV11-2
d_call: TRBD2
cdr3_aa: CASSLIQSGVITGELFF
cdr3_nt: TGTGCCAGCAGCTTAATACAGAGCGGGGTTATCACCGGGGAGCTGTTTTTT

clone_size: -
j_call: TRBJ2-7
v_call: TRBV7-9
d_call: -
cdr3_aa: CASSSNKQGPYEQYF
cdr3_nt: TGTGCCAGCAGCTCCAATAAACAGGGTCCCTACGAGCAGTACTTC

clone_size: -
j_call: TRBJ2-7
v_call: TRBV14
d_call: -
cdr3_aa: CASSHGSGAYEQYF
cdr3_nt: TGTGCCAGCAGCCATGGCTCGGGAGCCTACGAGCAGTACTTC

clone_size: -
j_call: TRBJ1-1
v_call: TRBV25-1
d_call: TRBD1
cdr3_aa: CASSPTGTGTEAFF
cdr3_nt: TGTGCCAGCAGCCCAACTGGGACAGGGACTGAAGCTTTCTTT

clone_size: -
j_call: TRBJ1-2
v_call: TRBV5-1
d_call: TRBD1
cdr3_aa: CASSLGQGWGYTF
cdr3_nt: TGCGCCAGCAGCTTGGGACAGGGATGGGGCTACACCTTC

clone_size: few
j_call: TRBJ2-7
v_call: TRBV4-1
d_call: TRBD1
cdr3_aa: CASSLGQGGGQYF
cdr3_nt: TGCGCCAGCAGCCTAGGACAGGGGGGTGGGCAGTACTTC

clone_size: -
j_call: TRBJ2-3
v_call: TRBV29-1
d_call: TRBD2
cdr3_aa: CSVRTSGRGTDTQYF
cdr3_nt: TGCAGCGTTAGGACTAGCGGGAGGGGAACAGATACGCAGTATTTT

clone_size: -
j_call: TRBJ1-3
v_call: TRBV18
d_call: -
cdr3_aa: CASSSKGPGNTIYF
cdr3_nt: TGTGCCAGCTCGTCAAAGGGGCCTGGAAACACCATATATTTT

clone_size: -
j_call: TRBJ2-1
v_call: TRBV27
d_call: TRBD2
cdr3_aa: CASSPGAGAINEQFF
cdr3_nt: TGTGCCAGCAGTCCGGGAGCGGGAGCTATTAATGAGCAGTTCTTC

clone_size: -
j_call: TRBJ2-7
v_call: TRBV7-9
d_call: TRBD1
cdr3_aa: CASSLVDRENEQYF
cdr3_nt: TGTGCCAGCAGCCTAGTGGACAGGGAGAATGAGCAGTACTTC

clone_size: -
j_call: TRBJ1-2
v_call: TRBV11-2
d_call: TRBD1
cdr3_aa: CASSLGDRGWNYGYTF
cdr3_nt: TGTGCCAGCAGCTTAGGGGACAGGGGGTGGAACTATGGCTACACCTTC

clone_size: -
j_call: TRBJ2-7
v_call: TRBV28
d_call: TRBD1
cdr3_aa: CASSLTGTGPYEQYF
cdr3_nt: TGTGCCAGCAGTTTGACCGGGACAGGTCCCTACGAGCAGTACTTC

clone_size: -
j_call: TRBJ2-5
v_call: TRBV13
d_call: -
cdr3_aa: CASSPVDREGTQYF
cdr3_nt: TGTGCCAGCAGCCCCGTGGACAGGGAGGGGACCCAGTACTTC

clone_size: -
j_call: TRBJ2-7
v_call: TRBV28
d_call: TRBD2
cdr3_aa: CASSWGAAGGYEQYF
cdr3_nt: TGTGCCAGCAGCTGGGGGGCCGCGGGAGGATACGAGCAGTACTTC

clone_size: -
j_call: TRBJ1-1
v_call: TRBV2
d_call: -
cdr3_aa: CASSEEAGLFGGARNTEAFF
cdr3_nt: TGTGCCAGCAGTGAAGAAGCGGGGCTTTTTGGGGGGGCAAGGAACACTGAAGCTTTCTTT

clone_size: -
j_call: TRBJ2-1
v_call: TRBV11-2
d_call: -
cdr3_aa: CASPTPQRLATGEQFF
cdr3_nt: TGTGCCAGCCCGACCCCCCAGCGGTTGGCTACGGGTGAGCAGTTCTTC

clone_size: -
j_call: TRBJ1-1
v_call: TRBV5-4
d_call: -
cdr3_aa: CASSLAAGLLKNTEAFF
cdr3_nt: TGTGCCAGCAGCTTGGCGGCAGGACTACTTAAGAACACTGAAGCTTTCTTT

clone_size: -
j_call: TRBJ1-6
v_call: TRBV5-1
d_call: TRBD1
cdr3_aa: CASSHIGTVNNSPLHF
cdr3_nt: TGCGCCAGCAGCCATATCGGGACAGTAAATAATTCACCCCTCCACTTT

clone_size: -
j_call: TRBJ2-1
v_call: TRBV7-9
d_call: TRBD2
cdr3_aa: CASSDGAGGGAYEQFF
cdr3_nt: TGTGCCAGCAGCGATGGGGCTGGCGGGGGGGCCTATGAGCAGTTCTTC

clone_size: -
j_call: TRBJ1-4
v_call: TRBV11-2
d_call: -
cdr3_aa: CASSPWGKGGTNEKLFF
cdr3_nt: TGTGCCAGCAGCCCGTGGGGTAAGGGAGGCACTAATGAAAAACTGTTTTTT